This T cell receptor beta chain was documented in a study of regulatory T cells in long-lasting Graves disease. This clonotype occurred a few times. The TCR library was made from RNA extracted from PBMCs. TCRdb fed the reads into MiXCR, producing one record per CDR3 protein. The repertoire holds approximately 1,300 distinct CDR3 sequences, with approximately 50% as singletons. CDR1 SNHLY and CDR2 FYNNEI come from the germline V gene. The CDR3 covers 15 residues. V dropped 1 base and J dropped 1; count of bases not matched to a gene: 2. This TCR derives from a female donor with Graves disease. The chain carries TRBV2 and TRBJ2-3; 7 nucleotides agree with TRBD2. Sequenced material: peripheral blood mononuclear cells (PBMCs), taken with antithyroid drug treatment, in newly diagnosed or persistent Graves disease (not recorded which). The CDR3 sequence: CASSEGAGGTDTQYF. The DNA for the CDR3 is TGTGCCAGCAGTGAAGGGGCGGGAGGCACAGATACGCAGTATTTT.